These T cell receptor beta chains were read from a single sample in a study of PD-1 blockade in mismatch repair-deficient tumors. TCRdb's table, derived via immunoSEQ multiplex PCR, lists solely in-frame clones and lacks some. The sample includes more than 95,000 clones, around 87% of them seen just once. The starting material was peripheral blood, obtained 44 weeks after starting pembrolizumab. These receptors came from an adult with mismatch repair-deficient cancer. Both conserved end residues are part of each CDR3.

len | v_gene | CDR3aa
15 | TRBV5-3 | CARSRSSGGTYEQYF
13 | TRBV29-1 | CSVETGAQETQYF
19 | TRBV11-2 | CASSHYNRGAGEGNYGYTF
17 | TRBV7-9 | CASSHGAGRGLYNEQFF
14 | TRBV13 | CASSRDGYLAEAFF
16 | TRBV5-1 | CASSPSLAGVTGELFF
12 | TRBV18 | CASSPQGYEQFF
15 | TRBV27 | CASSFTGLFLDEAFF
13 | TRBV6-1 | CASKAGVTGELFF
16 | TRBV6-5 | CASSYGGSSGANVLTF
15 | TRBV2 | CASSEGGTSYNEQFF